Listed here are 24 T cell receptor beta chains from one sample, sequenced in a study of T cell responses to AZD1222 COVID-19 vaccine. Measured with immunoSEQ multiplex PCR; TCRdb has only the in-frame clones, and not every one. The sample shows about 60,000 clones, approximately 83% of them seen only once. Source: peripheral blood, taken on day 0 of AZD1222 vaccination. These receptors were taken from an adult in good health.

CDR3 sequence reads: CASSPATGSEPQHF. The DNA for the CDR3 is TGTGCCAGCTCACCGGCGACGGGAAGTGAACCCCAGCATTTT. The chain has TRBV18 and TRBJ1-5; unclear D gene. V lost 3 bases and J lost 10, with 16 bases in between. CDR1 and CDR2 from the germline V gene are KGHSH and LQKENI. The length of the CDR3 is 14 residues. The variable domain in full, completed from reference TRBV18 and TRBJ1-5, reads NAGVMQNPRHLVRRRGQEARLRCSPMKGHSHVYWYRQLPEEGLKFMVYLQKENIIDESGMPKERFSAEFPKEGPSILRIQQVVRGDSAAYFCASSPATGSEPQHFGDGTRLSIL.

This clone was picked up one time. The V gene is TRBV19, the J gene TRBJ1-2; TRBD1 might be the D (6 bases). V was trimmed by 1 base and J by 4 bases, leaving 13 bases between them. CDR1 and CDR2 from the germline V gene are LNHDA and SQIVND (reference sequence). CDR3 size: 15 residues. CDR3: CASSIGRQALYGYTF. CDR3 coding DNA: TGTGCCAGTAGTATAGGTCGACAGGCCCTCTATGGCTACACCTTC.

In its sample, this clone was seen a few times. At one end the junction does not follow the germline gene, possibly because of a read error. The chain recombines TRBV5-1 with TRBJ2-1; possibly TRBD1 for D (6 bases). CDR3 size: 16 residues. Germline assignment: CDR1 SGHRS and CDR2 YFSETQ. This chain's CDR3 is CASRPRSTGNYNGQFF. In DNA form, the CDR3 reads TGCGCCAGCAGACCAAGGTCCACAGGGAACTACAATGGGCAGTTCTTC.

This CDR3 reads CAINGGRAGNTEAFF. As DNA, the CDR3 is TGTGCCATCAATGGGGGTCGGGCGGGAAACACTGAAGCTTTCTTT. J is TRBJ1-1 and V is TRBV10-3; possibly TRBD1 for D (5 bases). CDR3 length: 15 residues. The germline V gene encodes CDR1 ENHRY and CDR2 SYGVKD. The V gene lost 7 bases and the J gene lost 2 bases, with 17 bases spanning the gap.

The CDR3 bases are TGTGCCAGCACCGGCCGGGCGTCCTACGAGCAGTACTTC. This translates into CASTGRASYEQYF. The gene calls are TRBV4-2 and TRBJ2-7; D not certain. Trimming stripped 7 bases from V and 1 base from J, with 11 bases between. The V gene's germline CDR1 is LGHNA and CDR2 YNFKEQ. The CDR3 runs to 13 residues.

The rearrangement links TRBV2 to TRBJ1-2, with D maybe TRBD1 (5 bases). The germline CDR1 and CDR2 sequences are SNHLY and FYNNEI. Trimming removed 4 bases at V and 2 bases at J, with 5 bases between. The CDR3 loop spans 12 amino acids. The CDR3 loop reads CASSAGNYGYTF. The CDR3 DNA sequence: TGTGCCAGCAGTGCAGGGAACTATGGCTACACCTTC.

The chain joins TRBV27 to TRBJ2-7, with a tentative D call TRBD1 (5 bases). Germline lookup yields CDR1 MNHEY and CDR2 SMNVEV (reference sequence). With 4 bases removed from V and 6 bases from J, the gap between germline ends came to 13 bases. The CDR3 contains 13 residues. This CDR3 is CASSSLVGVEQYF. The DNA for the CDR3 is TGTGCCAGCAGTTCACTCGTAGGGGTCGAGCAGTACTTC.

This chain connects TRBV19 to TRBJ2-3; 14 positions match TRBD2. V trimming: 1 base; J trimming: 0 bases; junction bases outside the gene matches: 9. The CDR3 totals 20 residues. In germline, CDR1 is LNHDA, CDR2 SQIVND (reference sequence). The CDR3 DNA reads TGTGCCAGTAGTATAGGGGGACTAGCGGGGGCCCTCCGAAGCACAGATACGCAGTATTTT. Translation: CASSIGGLAGALRSTDTQYF.

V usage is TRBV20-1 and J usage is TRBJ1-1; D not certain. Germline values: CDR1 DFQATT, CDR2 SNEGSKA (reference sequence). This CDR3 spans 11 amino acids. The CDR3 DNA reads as TGCTTGGTTGGGGAGAACACTGAAGCTTTCTTT. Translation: CLVGENTEAFF.

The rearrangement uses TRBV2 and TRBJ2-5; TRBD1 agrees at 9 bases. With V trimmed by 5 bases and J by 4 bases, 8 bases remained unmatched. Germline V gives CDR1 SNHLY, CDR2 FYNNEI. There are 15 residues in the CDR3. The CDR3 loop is CASSRTGVIPETQYF. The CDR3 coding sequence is TGTGCCAGCAGTAGGACAGGGGTCATCCCAGAGACCCAGTACTTC. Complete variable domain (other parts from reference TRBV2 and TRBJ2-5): EPEVTQTPSHQVTQMGQEVILRCVPISNHLYFYWYRQILGQKVEFLVSFYNNEISEKSEIFDDQFSVERPDGSNFTLKIRSTKLEDSAMYFCASSRTGVIPETQYFGPGTRLLVL.

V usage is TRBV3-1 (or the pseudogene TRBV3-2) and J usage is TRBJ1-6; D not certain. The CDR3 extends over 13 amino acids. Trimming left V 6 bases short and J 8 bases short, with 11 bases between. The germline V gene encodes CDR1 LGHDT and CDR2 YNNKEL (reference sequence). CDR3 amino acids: CASRAFWDSPLHF. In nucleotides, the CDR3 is TGTGCCAGCAGGGCCTTTTGGGATTCACCCCTCCACTTT.

As DNA, the CDR3 is TGCGCCAGCAGCCCCGGGGCAGTACGGACCGGGGAGCTGTTTTTT. It is translated as CASSPGAVRTGELFF. The rearrangement links TRBV5-1 to TRBJ2-2, with D perhaps TRBD1 or TRBD2 (5 bases each). Trimming took 4 bases from V and 5 from J, leaving 15 bases between them. Germline V CDR1 and CDR2: SGHRS, YFSETQ. This CDR3 is built from 15 residues.

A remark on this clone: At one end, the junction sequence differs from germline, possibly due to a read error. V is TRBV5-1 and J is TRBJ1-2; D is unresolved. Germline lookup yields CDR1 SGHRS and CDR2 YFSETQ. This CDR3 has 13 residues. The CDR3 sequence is CASSLAGDPISGF. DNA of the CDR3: TGCGCCAGCAGCTTGGCAGGTGATCCCATCTCCGGCTTC.

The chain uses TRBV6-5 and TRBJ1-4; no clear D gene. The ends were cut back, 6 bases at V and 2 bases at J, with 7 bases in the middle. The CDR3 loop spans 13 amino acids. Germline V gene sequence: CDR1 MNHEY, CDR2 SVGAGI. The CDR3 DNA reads TGTGCCAGCAGAACCCGTACTAATGAAAAACTGTTTTTT. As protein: CASRTRTNEKLFF.

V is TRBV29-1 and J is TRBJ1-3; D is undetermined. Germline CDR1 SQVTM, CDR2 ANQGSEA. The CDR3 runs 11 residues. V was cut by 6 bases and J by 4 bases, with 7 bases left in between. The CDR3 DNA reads TGCAGCGTCAATGGGGGAAACACCATATATTTT. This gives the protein CSVNGGNTIYF.

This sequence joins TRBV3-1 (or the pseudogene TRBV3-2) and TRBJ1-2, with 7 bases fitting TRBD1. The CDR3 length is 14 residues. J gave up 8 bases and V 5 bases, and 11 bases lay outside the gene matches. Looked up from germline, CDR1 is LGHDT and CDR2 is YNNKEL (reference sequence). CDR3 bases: TGTGCCAGCAGCTGGTGGACAGGTGAGGAGGGCTACACCTTC. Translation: CASSWWTGEEGYTF.

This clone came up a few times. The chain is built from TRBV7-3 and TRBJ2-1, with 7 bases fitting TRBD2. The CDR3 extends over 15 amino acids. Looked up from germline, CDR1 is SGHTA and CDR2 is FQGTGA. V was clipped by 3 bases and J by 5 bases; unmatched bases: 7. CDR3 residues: CASSLGTSANNEQFF. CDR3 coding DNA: TGTGCCAGCAGCTTGGGTACTAGCGCGAACAATGAGCAGTTCTTC.

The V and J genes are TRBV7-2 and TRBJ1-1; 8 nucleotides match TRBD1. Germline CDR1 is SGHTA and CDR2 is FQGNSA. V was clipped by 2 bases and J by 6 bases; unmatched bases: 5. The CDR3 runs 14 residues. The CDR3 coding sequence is TGTGCCAGCAGCTTATGGACAGGGACTTCTGAAGCTTTCTTT. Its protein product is CASSLWTGTSEAFF.

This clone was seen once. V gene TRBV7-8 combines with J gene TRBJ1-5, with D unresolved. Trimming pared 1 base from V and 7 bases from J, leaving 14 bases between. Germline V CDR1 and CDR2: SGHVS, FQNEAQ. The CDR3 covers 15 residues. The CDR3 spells CASSLDSLRWQPQHF. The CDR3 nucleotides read TGTGCCAGCAGCTTAGATTCCTTGCGTTGGCAGCCCCAGCATTTT. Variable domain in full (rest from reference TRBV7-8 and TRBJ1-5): GAGVSQSPRYKVAKRGQDVALRCDPISGHVSLFWYQQALGQGPEFLTYFQNEAQLDKSGLPSDRFFAERPEGSVSTLKIQRTQQEDSAVYLCASSLDSLRWQPQHFGDGTRLSIL.

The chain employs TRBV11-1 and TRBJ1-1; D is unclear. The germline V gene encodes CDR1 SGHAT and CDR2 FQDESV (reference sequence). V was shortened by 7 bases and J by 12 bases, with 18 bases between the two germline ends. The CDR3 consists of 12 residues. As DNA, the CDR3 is TGTGCCAGCACCAACCTCCCCAGGTTAACTTTCTTT. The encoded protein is CASTNLPRLTFF.

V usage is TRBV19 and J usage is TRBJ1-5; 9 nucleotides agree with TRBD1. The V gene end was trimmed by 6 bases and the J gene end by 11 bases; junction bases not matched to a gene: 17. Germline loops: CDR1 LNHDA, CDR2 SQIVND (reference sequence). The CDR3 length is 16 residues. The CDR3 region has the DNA TGTGCCAGTAGCGGACCCGGGACAGGGTTTGCTAGGGCCCAGCATTTT. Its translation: CASSGPGTGFARAQHF. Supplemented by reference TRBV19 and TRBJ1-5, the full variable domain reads DGGITQSPKYLFRKEGQNVTLSCEQNLNHDAMYWYRQDPGQGLRLIYYSQIVNDFQKGDIAEGYSVSREKKESFPLTVTSAQKNPTAFYLCASSGPGTGFARAQHFGDGTRLSIL.

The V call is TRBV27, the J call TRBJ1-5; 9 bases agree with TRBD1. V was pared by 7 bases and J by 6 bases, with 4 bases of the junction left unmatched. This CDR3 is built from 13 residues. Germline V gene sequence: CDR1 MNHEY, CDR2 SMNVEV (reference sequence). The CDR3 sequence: CASKDRGSQPQHF. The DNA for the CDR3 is TGTGCCAGCAAGGACAGGGGTAGTCAGCCCCAGCATTTT.

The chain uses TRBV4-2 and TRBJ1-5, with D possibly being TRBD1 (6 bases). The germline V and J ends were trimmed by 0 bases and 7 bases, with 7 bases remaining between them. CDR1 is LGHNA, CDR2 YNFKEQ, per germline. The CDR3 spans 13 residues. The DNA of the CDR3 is TGTGCCAGCAGCCAAGATCAGGGGCAGCCCCAGCATTTT. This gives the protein CASSQDQGQPQHF.

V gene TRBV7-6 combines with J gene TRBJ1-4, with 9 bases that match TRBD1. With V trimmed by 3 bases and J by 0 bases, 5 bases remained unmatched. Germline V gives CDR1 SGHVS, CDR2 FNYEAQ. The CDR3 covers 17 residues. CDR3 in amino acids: CASSLGQGFATNEKLFF. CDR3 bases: TGTGCCAGCAGCTTGGGACAGGGCTTTGCAACTAATGAAAAACTGTTTTTT. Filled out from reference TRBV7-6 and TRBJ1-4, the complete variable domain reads GAGVSQSPRYKVTKRGQDVALRCDPISGHVSLYWYRQALGQGPEFLTYFNYEAQQDKSGLPNDRFSAERPEGSISTLTIQRTEQRDSAMYRCASSLGQGFATNEKLFFGSGTQLSVL.